The clone carrying this T cell receptor (beta chain) was seen more than once but under ten times. The sample originates from a study of sequential checkpoint blockade in melanoma. Study-level background: Patients were randomized 1:1 to nivolumab-then-ipilimumab or ipilimumab-then-nivolumab first-line. TCRbeta immunosequencing was performed on DNA from 75 to 95 pretreatment melanoma tumor samples.

Documented treatment: randomized to nivolumab then ipilimumab (arm A) or the reverse (arm B). No patient had prior DNA-damaging chemotherapy. The table came from immunoSEQ multiplex PCR; TCRdb's copy has only in-frame clones and leaves some out. The sample consists of 40,000 or so clones, roughly 32% of them appearing once. The material sequenced was tumor tissue (inferred from file names), taken from a patient given nivolumab and ipilimumab in sequence. This TCR came from a human donor with melanoma.

The CDR3 region is CASRKAGGTGELFF. As DNA, the CDR3 is TGTGCCAGTAGAAAAGCGGGAGGGACCGGGGAGCTGTTTTTT. This chain connects TRBV19 to TRBJ2-2; 10 positions match TRBD2. The V and J ends lost 6 bases and 5 bases, in that order; junction bases with no gene match: 3. In germline, CDR1 is LNHDA, CDR2 SQIVND (reference sequence). The CDR3 is 14 amino acids.